The sequence of this TCR beta chain was determined in a study of T cells in Graves' hyperthyroidism and ophthalmopathy (dated by TCRdb to about 2019). In terms of the full investigation: Peripheral blood was collected at initial diagnosis, before any treatment. In six Graves' hyperthyroidism patients, the study also compared T-cell repertoires from thyroid tissue with T-cell repertoires from blood. After blood sampling, hyperthyroidism patients were treated with methimazole at a starting dose of 30 mg daily, and ophthalmopathy patients were treated with high-dose intravenous methylprednisolone. According to the paper, TCR Vbeta CDR3 sequencing was carried out on about 140 peripheral blood samples, which came from 40 to 45 ophthalmopathy, fewer than 80 hyperthyroidism and approximately 17 progressor patients. TCR V-J signatures able to tell the groups apart were searched for in a discovery cohort of some 97 patients, of whom 40 to 45 had Graves' ophthalmopathy and about 60 had stable Graves' hyperthyroidism. Prospective prediction of ophthalmopathy was tested in an independent validation cohort consisting of 18 hyperthyroidism patients and approximately 16 patients who later progressed to ophthalmopathy. The roughly 100 discovery patients were divided at random into training and test sets in a 7:3 ratio. Overall results and qualifications from the work: Ophthalmopathy was separated from stable hyperthyroidism by a 13 V-J signature model, with over 85% sensitivity and 81% to 82% specificity obtained in cross-validation and 80%/75% obtained in testing. In validation, progression to ophthalmopathy was predicted by the model with 70.59% sensitivity and 72% to 85% specificity, a median of about 6.4 months before onset. Blood samples also contained most of the expanded thyroid clonotypes (frequency above 0.001), which suggests that blood repertoires may reflect thyroid immune responses. No statistical method was used to set the sample size in advance, and investigators knew the group allocation.

The CDR1 and CDR2 encoded by the germline V gene are MNHNS and SASEGT. V ends up 6 bases short and J 3 bases short, with an unmatched junction base count of 9. Spanning cysteine to phenylalanine, the CDR3 consists of 16 amino acids. The DNA shown is the 48-base CDR3, in frame from base 1. TCR beta CDR3 regions were amplified from RNA transcripts. The first round of RT-PCR for the TCR CDR3 was performed with the HTBI primer set and the Qiagen OneStep RT-PCR kit. The libraries were constructed in a second round of multiplex PCR and then size-selected and purified. Sequencing of the libraries was done on an Illumina HiSeq2000 using paired-end 100 bp reads. The authors' pipeline ran thus. SOAPnuke was used to process the raw data, removing reads that contained adapters or uncalled bases, had a mean Phred below 15, or lacked an exact match to the constant primer or identifier. High-quality paired reads were merged using COPE v1.2.5, and each unique nucleotide sequence was defined as a clonotype. MiTCR v1.1 was used to align the clonotypes against IMGT TRBV, TRBD and TRBJ reference segments. The analysis was restricted to V-J combinations with a frequency above 0.0001, which together covered 99% to 99.2% of the repertoires. The TCS score was defined as F50 (clonal expansion) divided by E x V (chaos), with BLOSUM62-based TCRdist calculated between CDR3 peptides within each V-J. Welch's t-statistics and random forest reduced some 510 V-J features to roughly 13, which were used in a naive Bayes classifier (R e1071). TCRdb's own reprocessing of the public reads used fastp at Q25 and MiXCR and kept productive beta chains. All rows with the same CDR3 protein become a single entry with the most common DNA and genes. TCRdb, rather than the study authors, made the V and J calls. Across this sample there are approximately 330,000 distinct CDR3 sequences, with roughly an eighth seen only once. Of the sample, approximately 35% falls within the top ten clones.

In the ophthalmopathy patients, disease was moderately to severely active, with a Clinical Activity Score of 3 or more, a NOSPECS grade of 4 or more, and a duration of less than 3 months. The study excluded patients with uncontrolled infections, other autoimmune diseases, pregnancy or lactation. Diagnoses relied on clinical symptoms, serum thyroxine and TRAb, thyroid ultrasound and orbital computed tomography. PBMCs were isolated from more than 8 ml of fresh peripheral blood by Ficoll-Paque density gradient centrifugation. Total RNA was extracted with Trizol reagent, and quality was checked on an Agilent 2100 Bioanalyzer. Concerning this clonotype itself: There is no known antigen for this receptor. One base away there is no much larger clone; base qualities are not given.

The source of this sequence is a middle-aged woman with Graves' ophthalmopathy. The sequenced sample consisted of blood. The V and J segments used are TRBV6-1 and TRBJ2-7; 12 central bases correspond to TRBD2. The CDR3 has the sequence CASSLMTSGRNYEQYF. The DNA is as follows: TGTGCCAGCAGCCTCATGACTAGCGGGAGAAACTACGAGCAGTACTTC.